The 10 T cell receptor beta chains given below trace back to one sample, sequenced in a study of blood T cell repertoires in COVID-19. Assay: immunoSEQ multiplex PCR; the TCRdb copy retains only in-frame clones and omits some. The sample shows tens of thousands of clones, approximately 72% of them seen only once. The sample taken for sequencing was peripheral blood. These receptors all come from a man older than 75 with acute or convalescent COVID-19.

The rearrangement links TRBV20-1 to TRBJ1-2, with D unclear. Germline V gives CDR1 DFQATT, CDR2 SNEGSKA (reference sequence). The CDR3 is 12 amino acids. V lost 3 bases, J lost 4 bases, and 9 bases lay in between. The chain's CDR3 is CSASKEIYGYTF. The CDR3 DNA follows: TGCAGTGCTAGTAAGGAGATCTATGGCTACACCTTC.

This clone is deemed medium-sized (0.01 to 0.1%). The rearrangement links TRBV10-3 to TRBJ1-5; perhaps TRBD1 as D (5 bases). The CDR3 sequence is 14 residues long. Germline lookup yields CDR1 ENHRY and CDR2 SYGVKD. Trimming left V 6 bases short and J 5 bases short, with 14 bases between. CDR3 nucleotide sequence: TGTGCCATCAGCGGGGGGGGTCGAGATCAGCCCCAGCATTTT. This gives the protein CAISGGGRDQPQHF.

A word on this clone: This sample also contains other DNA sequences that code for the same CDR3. The CDR3 here is CASSYSGHPNQPQHF. The CDR3, as DNA: TGTGCCAGCAGTTACTCGGGACATCCCAATCAGCCCCAGCATTTT. V gene TRBV6-5 combines with J gene TRBJ1-5, with a tentative D call TRBD1 (6 bases). The CDR3 loop spans 15 amino acids. Germline V gives CDR1 MNHEY, CDR2 SVGAGI. Trimming stripped 0 bases from V and 3 bases from J, with 9 bases between.

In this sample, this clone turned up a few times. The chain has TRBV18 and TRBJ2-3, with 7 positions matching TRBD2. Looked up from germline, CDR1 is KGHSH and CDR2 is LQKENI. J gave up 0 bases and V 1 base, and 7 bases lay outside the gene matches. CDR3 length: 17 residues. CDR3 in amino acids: CASSPRVSGASTDTQYF. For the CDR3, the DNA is TGTGCCAGCTCACCACGAGTAAGCGGGGCTAGCACAGATACGCAGTATTTT.

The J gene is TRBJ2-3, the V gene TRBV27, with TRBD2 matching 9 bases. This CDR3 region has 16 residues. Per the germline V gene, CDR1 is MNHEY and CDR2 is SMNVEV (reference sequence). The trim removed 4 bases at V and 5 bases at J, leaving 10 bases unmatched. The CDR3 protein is CASSYRSSGGKDTQYF. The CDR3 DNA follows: TGTGCCAGCAGTTACCGGAGTAGCGGGGGAAAAGATACGCAGTATTTT.

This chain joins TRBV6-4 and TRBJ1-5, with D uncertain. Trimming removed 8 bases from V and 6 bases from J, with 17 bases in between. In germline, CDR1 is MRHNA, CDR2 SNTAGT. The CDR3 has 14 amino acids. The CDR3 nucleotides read TGTGCCAGCCTAGACCTCTTCTTTTTTCAGCCCCAGCATTTT. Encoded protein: CASLDLFFFQPQHF.

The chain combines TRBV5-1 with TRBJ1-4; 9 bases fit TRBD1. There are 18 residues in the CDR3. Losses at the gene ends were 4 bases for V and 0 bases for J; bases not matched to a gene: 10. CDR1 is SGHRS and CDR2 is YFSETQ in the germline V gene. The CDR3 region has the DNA TGCGCCAGCAGCGGAGGCCGGGACAGGGTTTCAACTAATGAAAAACTGTTTTTT. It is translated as CASSGGRDRVSTNEKLFF.

The CDR3 nucleotides read TGTGCCAGCAGACCAAACAGGGGGATCTATGGCTACACCTTC. Its translation: CASRPNRGIYGYTF. The chain links TRBV11-2 to TRBJ1-2; 8 bases fit TRBD1. Germline trimming cut 6 bases from V and 4 bases from J; bases unmatched to any gene: 7. The CDR3 contains 14 residues. Per the germline V gene, CDR1 is SGHAT and CDR2 is FQNNGV.

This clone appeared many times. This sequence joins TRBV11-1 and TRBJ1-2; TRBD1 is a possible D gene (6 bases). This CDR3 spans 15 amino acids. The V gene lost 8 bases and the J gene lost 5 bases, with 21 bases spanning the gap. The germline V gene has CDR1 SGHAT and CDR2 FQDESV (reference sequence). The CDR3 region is CASSPRGASSYGYTF. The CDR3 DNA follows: TGTGCCAGCTCCCCCCGGGGGGCGAGCTCGTATGGCTACACCTTC.

CDR3 protein: CASSLGLAGYNEQFF. Written as DNA, the CDR3 is TGTGCCAGCAGCTTGGGCCTAGCGGGCTACAATGAGCAGTTCTTC. The chain joins TRBV5-5 to TRBJ2-1, with 8 bases matching TRBD2. The germline V gene has CDR1 SGHKS and CDR2 YYEKEE (reference sequence). The V and J ends lost 0 bases and 3 bases, in that order; junction bases with no gene match: 2. The CDR3 has 15 residues.